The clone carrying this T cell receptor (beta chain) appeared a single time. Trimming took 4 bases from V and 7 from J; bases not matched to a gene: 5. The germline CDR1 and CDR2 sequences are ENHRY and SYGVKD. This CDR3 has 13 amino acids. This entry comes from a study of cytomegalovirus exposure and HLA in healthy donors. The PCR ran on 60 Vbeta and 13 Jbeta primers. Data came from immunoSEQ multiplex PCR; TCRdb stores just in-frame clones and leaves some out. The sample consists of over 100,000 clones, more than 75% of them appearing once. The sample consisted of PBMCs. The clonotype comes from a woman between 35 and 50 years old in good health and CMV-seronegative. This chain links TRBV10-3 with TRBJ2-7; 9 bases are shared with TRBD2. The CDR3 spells CAISGSGLAEQYF. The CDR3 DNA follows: TGTGCCATCAGTGGCTCCGGACTAGCGGAGCAGTACTTC.